This T cell receptor (beta chain) was observed in a study of response to subunit inactivated influenza vaccine. With 6 bases removed from V and 0 bases from J, the gap between germline ends came to 11 bases. The CDR3 runs 15 residues. At least ten counts were recorded for this clonotype. TCRdb independently ran MiXCR on the RT-PCR reads; one entry per CDR3 protein. The repertoire holds roughly 710,000 distinct CDR3 sequences, with 13% to 15% as singletons. Sequenced here: PBMCs from blood, sampled roughly 2 weeks before vaccination. The V gene is TRBV12-3 or TRBV12-4, the J gene TRBJ2-2; D remains ambiguous. This TCR came from a man aged 50-59 years who received an inactivated influenza vaccine. CDR3 protein: CASRMTRANTGELFF. CDR3 bases: TGTGCCAGCAGGATGACACGGGCGAACACCGGGGAGCTGTTTTTT.